Listed here are 15 T cell receptor beta chains from one sample, sequenced in a study of T cells in Graves' hyperthyroidism and ophthalmopathy. The CDR3 regions of TCR beta were amplified from RNA transcripts. HTBI primers were the set used in a first-round RT-PCR of the TCR CDR3. TCRdb re-derived calls from the multiplex PCR reads in MiXCR, one entry per CDR3 protein. The sample holds 600,000 to 700,000 distinct CDR3 sequences, roughly 15% seen once. The sequencing input was blood. The source is a woman aged 40 to 49 with Graves' ophthalmopathy.

This clonotype has more than one count but fewer than ten. The rearrangement joins TRBV4-1 to TRBJ2-7, with 10 bases matching TRBD2. Germline CDR1 is MGHRA and CDR2 is YSYEKL. Germline trimming cut 1 base from V and 2 bases from J; bases unmatched to any gene: 8. This CDR3 is 17 amino acids long. CDR3 sequence (DNA): TGCGCCAGCAGCCAAGGGCTAGCGGGAGATTCGCCCTACGAGCAGTACTTC. This codes for CASSQGLAGDSPYEQYF.

The table lists this clonotype with many counts. A single base separates this from a much larger clone, so it may be a read error. The chain combines TRBV6-2 or TRBV6-3 with TRBJ1-1; D perhaps matches TRBD1 (6 bases). Germline V lookup: CDR1 MNHEY, CDR2 SVGEGT. CDR3 length equals 13 residues. The CDR3 is CASSYRGNTEVFF. The CDR3 nucleotides read TGTGCCAGCAGTTACAGGGGGAACACTGAAGTTTTCTTT.

The genes are TRBV6-5 and TRBJ2-7, with 9 nucleotides matching TRBD1. J gave up 6 bases and V 2 bases, and 5 bases lay outside the gene matches. CDR3 length: 14 residues. In germline, CDR1 is MNHEY, CDR2 SVGAGI. The CDR3 sequence: CASSYAGQGTEQYF. The DNA for the CDR3 is TGTGCCAGCAGTTACGCGGGACAGGGAACCGAGCAGTACTTC.

This clonotype was counted ten times or more. V and J are TRBV28 and TRBJ1-1, with 7 nucleotides matching TRBD1. Germline V gives CDR1 MDHEN, CDR2 SYDVKM. There are 15 residues in the CDR3. V trimming: 3 bases; J trimming: 1 base; junction bases outside the gene matches: 5. The CDR3 loop is CASSFRDRKNTEAFF. CDR3 coding DNA: TGTGCCAGCAGTTTTCGGGACAGAAAGAACACTGAAGCTTTCTTT.

The chain combines TRBV28 with TRBJ2-5, with D perhaps TRBD1 or TRBD2 (5 bases each). In germline, CDR1 is MDHEN, CDR2 SYDVKM. The CDR3 runs to 15 residues. V was cut by 6 bases and J by 8 bases, with 22 bases left in between. The CDR3 spells CASSPGTGLIGTQYF. The CDR3 nucleotides are TGTGCCAGCAGCCCCGGGACGGGCCTTATTGGTACCCAGTACTTC.

This clonotype was seen repeatedly, ten times or more. The chain employs TRBV19 and TRBJ1-5; no clear D. The CDR3 runs to 14 residues. Trimming pared 6 bases from V and 0 bases from J, leaving 9 bases between. Looked up from germline, CDR1 is LNHDA and CDR2 is SQIVND (reference sequence). CDR3 in amino acids: CASRTFNSNQPQHF. DNA for the CDR3: TGTGCCAGTAGGACATTTAATAGCAATCAGCCCCAGCATTTT.

This clonotype was observed at least ten times. The V gene is TRBV20-1, the J gene TRBJ1-5; TRBD1 is a possible D gene (5 bases). Germline V gene lookup returns CDR1 DFQATT and CDR2 SNEGSKA (reference sequence). V was shortened by 6 bases and J by 7 bases, with 19 bases between the two germline ends. The length of the CDR3 is 14 residues. CDR3 protein: CSATQGGLDQPQHF. CDR3 nucleotides: TGCAGTGCCACCCAGGGAGGGCTCGACCAGCCCCAGCATTTT.

This clonotype was counted ten times or more. This sequence joins TRBV10-3 and TRBJ2-7; 7 bases agree with TRBD2. In germline, CDR1 is ENHRY, CDR2 SYGVKD. V lost 8 bases, J lost 0 bases, and 10 bases stayed unmatched. This CDR3 contains 15 residues. CDR3 nucleotides: TGTGCCATCGCCCAAGGAGGCGGGAGCTCCTACGAGCAGTACTTC. Translated, it gives CAIAQGGGSSYEQYF.

This clonotype was seen more than once but under ten times. This may be a read error: a much more frequent sequence differs by one nucleotide. V and J are TRBV12-3 or TRBV12-4 and TRBJ2-7; D remains unclear. The ends were cut back, 5 bases at V and 7 bases at J, with 9 bases in the middle. This CDR3 has 11 amino acids. The CDR3 DNA reads as TGTGCCAGCAGTCGGGTAAATGAGCAGTACTTC. Translated: CASSRVNEQYF.

CDR3 nucleotides: TGTGCCAGCAGCACGTACCTGGGGGGGGCCAACGTCCTGACTTTC. Its translation: CASSTYLGGANVLTF. The gene calls are TRBV3-1 and TRBJ2-6; D unresolved. Germline-derived CDR1 and CDR2 are LGHDT and YNNKEL (reference sequence). V was clipped by 5 bases and J by 4 bases, with 12 bases between them. This CDR3 has 15 residues.

Note on this clonotype: Mismatch with germline at one junction end may stem from a read error. This sequence joins TRBV6-5 and TRBJ2-1; TRBD1 might be the D (7 bases). The CDR3 covers 13 residues. CDR1 and CDR2 (germline): MNHEY, SVGAGI. This chain's CDR3 is CASNLDREDEEFF. The DNA of the CDR3 is TGTGCCAGCAATTTAGACAGGGAGGATGAGGAGTTCTTC.

By proportion, this clonotype is medium-sized. CDR3 sequence (DNA): TGTGCCAGCGGACCGGGACAGGGGTTGGGGAACACTGAAGCTTTCTTT. Its translation is CASGPGQGLGNTEAFF. The chain joins TRBV6-2 or TRBV6-3 to TRBJ1-1, with 10 bases that match TRBD1. Trimming took 8 bases from V and 1 from J; bases not matched to a gene: 10. Germline CDR1 reads MNHEY; CDR2 reads SVGEGT. This CDR3 comprises 16 residues.

The chain has TRBV5-1 and TRBJ2-2; D is perhaps TRBD1 (6 bases). With 0 bases removed from V and 0 bases from J, the gap between germline ends came to 9 bases. This CDR3 has 16 residues. The germline V gene encodes CDR1 SGHRS and CDR2 YFSETQ. In DNA form, the CDR3 reads TGCGCCAGCAGCTTGGAAGGACAGACGAACACCGGGGAGCTGTTTTTT. Protein sequence: CASSLEGQTNTGELFF. Full variable domain (outside the CDR3, taken from reference TRBV5-1 and TRBJ2-2): KAGVTQTPRYLIKTRGQQVTLSCSPISGHRSVSWYQQTPGQGLQFLFEYFSETQRNKGNFPGRFSGRQFSNSRSEMNVSTLELGDSALYLCASSLEGQTNTGELFFGEGSRLTVL.

There are many counts of this clonotype. V and J are TRBV27 and TRBJ2-7; D gene ambiguous. CDR1 and CDR2 (germline): MNHEY, SMNVEV (reference sequence). This CDR3 region has 14 residues. V was clipped by 3 bases and J by 3 bases, with 12 bases between them. The CDR3 protein is CASSLQTVGYEQYF. The CDR3 nucleotides read TGTGCCAGCAGTTTGCAGACCGTGGGCTACGAGCAGTACTTC.

This clonotype has ten or more counts. This chain connects TRBV5-1 to TRBJ2-7, with 9 positions matching TRBD1. V shed 2 bases and J 6 bases; nucleotides not matched to a gene: 6. The CDR3 sequence is 14 residues long. The V gene's germline CDR1 is SGHRS and CDR2 YFSETQ. CDR3 coding DNA: TGCGCCAGCAGCTTCGGGACAGGGATAGGCGAGCAGTACTTC. Amino acids: CASSFGTGIGEQYF.